These 12 T cell receptor beta chains share one sample of origin, sequenced in a study of low-dose radiotherapy and immunotherapy resistance in tumors. Sample time point: after trial treatment. As for treatment: LDRT plus nivolumab, ipilimumab, low-dose cyclophosphamide and aspirin (RACIN trial). Covering alpha and beta chains, TRAV- and TRBV-specific primers were used for the first-strand cDNA. The authors ran about 20 PCR cycles to amplify TCRs with a constant-region primer and V-primer adapter. From the reads, TCRdb called clonotypes with MiXCR, one entry per CDR3 protein. Among about 84,000 distinct CDR3 sequences listed, over 15% were seen once. Sequenced material: PBMCs, taken after low-dose radiotherapy plus immunotherapy. The receptor source for this set is a male donor with prostate cancer.

The table lists this clonotype with many counts. The J gene is TRBJ1-1, the V gene TRBV27, with a tentative D call TRBD1 (5 bases). CDR1 and CDR2 from the germline V gene are MNHEY and SMNVEV (reference sequence). The CDR3 consists of 14 residues. V was pared by 6 bases and J by 5 bases, with 16 bases between. CDR3 sequence: CASRESREGTEAFF. The CDR3 DNA reads as TGTGCCAGCAGAGAATCCAGGGAGGGGACTGAAGCTTTCTTT.

There are many counts of this clonotype. CDR3 in DNA: TGTGCCAGCAGACCGACTAGCGGGGGCCCCAATGAGCAGTTCTTC. Translated: CASRPTSGGPNEQFF. The chain carries TRBV2 and TRBJ2-1; 12 nucleotides agree with TRBD2. Germline V gene sequence: CDR1 SNHLY, CDR2 FYNNEI. The CDR3 runs 15 residues. The ends lost 6 bases at V and 6 bases at J; junction bases unmatched: 6.

This clonotype was detected ten times or more. In DNA, the CDR3 is TGTGCCAGCAGTTACTCGAGAGACCAAAGGGGGACTTTCTTT. This encodes CASSYSRDQRGTFF. The rearrangement uses TRBV6-5 and TRBJ1-1; tentatively, D is TRBD1 (6 bases). The V end lost 0 bases, the J end lost 12 bases, and 17 bases lay between the germline ends. From germline, CDR1 is MNHEY and CDR2 SVGAGI. This CDR3 is built from 14 residues.

This clonotype was detected many times. V is TRBV11-3 and J is TRBJ2-3, with TRBD1 as a possible D gene (6 bases). V gave up 3 bases and J gave up 6 bases, with 10 bases separating them. Germline V gene sequence: CDR1 SGHNT, CDR2 YENEEA. The CDR3 length is 13 residues. CDR3 in amino acids: CASSFSRGDTQYF. CDR3 sequence (DNA): TGTGCCAGCAGCTTTTCTAGGGGGGATACGCAGTATTTT.

This clonotype came up many times. The gene calls are TRBV19 and TRBJ2-3, with 14 bases that match TRBD2. CDR1 is LNHDA and CDR2 is SQIVND in the germline V gene (reference sequence). The CDR3 length is 20 residues. V gave up 0 bases and J gave up 3 bases; unmatched junction bases: 11. DNA of the CDR3: TGTGCCAGTAGTATAGACCCTCCGGGACTAGCGGGAGCGATGACAGATACGCAGTATTTT. Translated: CASSIDPPGLAGAMTDTQYF.

At least ten counts were recorded for this clonotype. The chain carries TRBV9 and TRBJ1-6; a weak D match, TRBD1 (6 bases). The CDR3 sequence is 15 residues long. The germline V gene encodes CDR1 SGDLS and CDR2 YYNGEE. With 3 bases removed from V and 6 bases from J, the gap between germline ends came to 13 bases. For the CDR3, the DNA is TGTGCCAGCAGCGCAACATGGACAGTTAATTCACCCCTCCACTTT. It is translated as CASSATWTVNSPLHF.

This clonotype was found many times. The genes are TRBV7-2 and TRBJ2-3; TRBD2 aligns across 8 bases. J lost 6 bases, V lost 3 bases, and 5 bases had no gene match. The germline gives CDR1 SGHTA, CDR2 FQGNSA. This CDR3 comprises 14 residues. This chain's CDR3 is CASSFIGRVDTQYF. CDR3 nucleotides: TGTGCCAGCAGCTTCATCGGGAGGGTGGATACGCAGTATTTT.

This clonotype has ten or more counts. The gene calls are TRBV11-2 and TRBJ2-5; D remains unclear. The CDR3 is made up of 13 amino acids. V shed 1 base and J shed 3 bases, with 6 bases lying between them. In germline, CDR1 is SGHAT, CDR2 FQNNGV. This chain's CDR3 is CASSLGEEETQYF. Written as DNA, the CDR3 is TGTGCCAGCAGCTTAGGAGAGGAAGAGACCCAGTACTTC.

This clonotype was seen at least ten times. The chain carries TRBV6-2 or TRBV6-3 and TRBJ2-4; D possibly uses TRBD1 or TRBD2 (5 bases each). Per the germline V gene, CDR1 is MNHEY and CDR2 is SVGEGT. The V and J ends lost 4 bases and 2 bases respectively, with 12 bases between them. The CDR3 totals 15 residues. The CDR3 DNA sequence: TGTGCCAGCAGTTCTGCCGAGGGGTCCAAAAACATTCAGTACTTC. As protein: CASSSAEGSKNIQYF.

This clonotype has at least ten counts. J is TRBJ2-2 and V is TRBV27; D is ambiguous. In germline, CDR1 is MNHEY, CDR2 SMNVEV (reference sequence). The CDR3 runs to 16 residues. V was cut by 3 bases and J by 4 bases, with 15 bases left in between. CDR3 nucleotides: TGTGCCAGCAGTTTTTCCACGAATACGGGCACCGGGGAGCTGTTTTTT. Translation: CASSFSTNTGTGELFF.

This clonotype has a count of ten or more. This chain connects TRBV9 to TRBJ1-2, with 7 nucleotides matching TRBD1. Trimming removed 3 bases from V and 8 bases from J; junction bases left unmatched: 10. CDR3 length: 14 amino acids. Germline V gene lookup returns CDR1 SGDLS and CDR2 YYNGEE. The CDR3 protein is CASSAITGEEGYTF. In DNA form, the CDR3 reads TGTGCCAGCAGCGCAATAACAGGGGAAGAAGGCTACACCTTC. The variable domain in full, with the rest retrieved from reference TRBV9 and TRBJ1-2, is DSGVTQTPKHLITATGQRVTLRCSPRSGDLSVYWYQQSLDQGLQFLIQYYNGEERAKGNILERFSAQQFPDLHSELNLSSLELGDSALYFCASSAITGEEGYTFGSGTRLTVV.

This clonotype was counted many times. The genes are TRBV5-6 and TRBJ2-1; no clear D gene. This CDR3 comprises 15 residues. V was shortened by 4 bases and J by 6 bases, with 17 bases between the two germline ends. Germline values: CDR1 SGHDT, CDR2 YYEEEE. The CDR3: CASSGVLRSGNEQFF. The DNA for the CDR3 is TGTGCCAGCAGCGGGGTCTTAAGATCCGGCAATGAGCAGTTCTTC.